This T cell receptor (beta chain) was sequenced for a study of T cells in Graves' hyperthyroidism and ophthalmopathy (dated 2019 in TCRdb). About the investigation overall: Peripheral blood samples were taken at initial diagnosis, before any treatment was given. TCR V-J signatures able to tell the groups apart were searched for in a discovery cohort of 95 or so patients, of whom more than 40 had Graves' ophthalmopathy and 55 to 60 had stable Graves' hyperthyroidism. An independent validation cohort of fewer than 20 hyperthyroidism patients and approximately 16 patients who later progressed to ophthalmopathy tested prospective prediction of ophthalmopathy. The 75 to 100 discovery patients were randomly split 7:3 into training and test sets. The study also compared thyroid tissue and blood T-cell repertoires from about six Graves' hyperthyroidism patients. After blood sampling, hyperthyroidism patients were treated with methimazole at a starting dose of 30 mg daily, and ophthalmopathy patients were treated with high-dose intravenous methylprednisolone. The paper describes TCR Vbeta CDR3 sequencing of around 130 peripheral blood samples, made up of some 42 ophthalmopathy patients, approximately 76 hyperthyroidism patients and roughly 17 progressor patients.

Amplification of TCR beta CDR3 regions was carried out from RNA transcripts. For the first round of RT-PCR on the TCR CDR3, the HTBI primer set was used together with the Qiagen OneStep RT-PCR kit. Libraries were constructed in a second round of multiplex PCR, after which size selection and purification were performed. Sequencing of the libraries was done on an Illumina HiSeq2000 using paired-end 100 bp reads. On the study's bioinformatics: SOAPnuke was used to process the raw data, with reads discarded if the reads contained adapters or uncalled bases, had a mean Phred below 15, or lacked an exact constant-primer or identifier match. COPE v1.2.5 was used to merge high-quality paired reads, and clonotypes were defined as unique nucleotide sequences. Clonotypes were aligned to IMGT TRBV, TRBD and TRBJ reference segments using MiTCR v1.1. Analysis was restricted to V-J combinations with a frequency above 0.0001, which covered 98% to 99.2% of repertoires. The TCS score was defined as F50 (clonal expansion) divided by E x V (chaos), with BLOSUM62-based TCRdist calculated between CDR3 peptides within each V-J. Welch's t-statistics and random forest reduced 514 V-J features to roughly 13, which were used in a naive Bayes classifier (R e1071). The raw public reads went through TCRdb reprocessing: fastp at Q25, MiXCR clone calling, in-frame beta chains kept. Each CDR3 protein gets just one entry, which takes the most common genes and DNA from the rows behind it. The authors' filters were not applied to this entry. The sample table holds 530,000 or so distinct CDR3 sequences, of which 17% were seen once. 15% to 20% of the sample is held by the ten biggest clonotypes.

In the ophthalmopathy patients, disease was moderately to severely active, with a Clinical Activity Score of 3 or more, a NOSPECS grade of 4 or more, and a duration of less than 3 months. The study excluded patients with uncontrolled infections, other autoimmune diseases, pregnancy or lactation. Clinical symptoms, serum thyroxine and TRAb, thyroid ultrasound, and orbital computed tomography formed the basis for the diagnoses. PBMCs were isolated from roughly 10 ml of fresh peripheral blood by Ficoll-Paque density gradient centrifugation. Total RNA was extracted using Trizol reagent, and RNA quality was assessed on an Agilent 2100 Bioanalyzer. A single count supports this clonotype. Which antigen it targets is not known. No base-level quality is on record; no much larger clone is a single base apart. Evidence from one read is weak. Trimming costs V 7 bases and J 2 bases, and their ends lie 14 bases apart. The germline V gene (reference sequence) sets CDR1 to LNHDA and CDR2 to SQIVND. Measured from the cysteine to the phenylalanine, the CDR3 is 15 residues long. Only the CDR3 part of the read is kept: 45 bases, read in frame from the first base.

Results and caveats for the whole study, not just this receptor: A model built on a 13 V-J signature distinguished ophthalmopathy from stable hyperthyroidism, reaching roughly 88% sensitivity and approximately 81% specificity in cross-validation and 80%/75% in testing. Most expanded thyroid clonotypes (frequency above 0.001) were also detected in blood, suggesting blood repertoires may reflect thyroid immune responses. During validation, the model predicted progression to ophthalmopathy a median of about 6.5 months ahead of onset, with around 70% sensitivity and roughly 72% specificity. No statistical method was used to set the sample size in advance, and investigators knew the group allocation.

The rearranged segments are TRBV19 and TRBJ2-2, with the D assignment possibly TRBD1 or TRBD2, given 5 matching bases for each. The sequencing input was blood. This sequence originates from a woman aged 18-35 years with Graves' ophthalmopathy. CDR3 sequence: CASTTIGGNTGELFF. Read as DNA, the sequence is TGTGCCAGTACTACGATTGGGGGTAACACCGGGGAGCTGTTTTTT. Here the CDR3 is joined to the reference TRBV19 and TRBJ2-2 genes, and the full variable domain is: DGGITQSPKYLFRKEGQNVTLSCEQNLNHDAMYWYRQDPGQGLRLIYYSQIVNDFQKGDIAEGYSVSREKKESFPLTVTSAQKNPTAFYLCASTTIGGNTGELFFGEGSRLTVL.